The rows below give T cell receptor beta chains drawn from one sample of a study of patients and donors after allogeneic stem cell transplantation. TCRdb re-called the RT-PCR reads with MiXCR, one entry per CDR3 protein. This sample has roughly 26,000 distinct CDR3 sequences, with 8.1% found just once. The sequenced sample was blood, either unsorted or a sorted T cell fraction (not recorded which). Receptors were obtained from a human donor who was either an allogeneic HSCT recipient or a stem cell or donor lymphocyte infusion donor (not recorded which). It is not recorded whose cells these are; they may come from a transplant donor. Each CDR3 is given with its conserved first and last residue. Each record gives: J gene, D gene, CDR3 length, V gene, clone size, CDR3 protein, CDR3 DNA. D genes are given only for firm matches. A row's size may be missing; if present it is once, few, many or a size class.

>TRBJ1-1|NA|14|TRBV3-1|many
CASSPFKTNTEAFF
TGTGCCAGCAGCCCATTCAAAACGAACACTGAAGCTTTCTTT
>TRBJ1-5|NA|15|TRBV15|many
CATSRDTGFNQPQHF
TGTGCCACCAGCAGAGATACAGGGTTCAATCAGCCCCAGCATTTT
>TRBJ2-1|NA|12|TRBV6-1|many
CASSEHYNEQFF
TGTGCCAGCAGTGAACATTACAATGAGCAGTTCTTC
>TRBJ2-2|TRBD2|17|TRBV4-1|NA
CASSQARAGANTGELFF
TGCGCCAGCAGCCAAGCGAGAGCGGGGGCGAACACCGGGGAGCTGTTTTTT
>TRBJ2-3|TRBD2|14|TRBV3-1|many
CASSPGTSGDTQYF
TGTGCCAGCAGTCCCGGGACTAGCGGAGATACGCAGTATTTT
>TRBJ1-1|NA|15|TRBV5-6|many
CASSYGALRDTEAFF
TGTGCCAGCAGCTACGGAGCCCTGCGGGACACTGAAGCTTTCTTT
>TRBJ2-6|NA|14|TRBV6-1|few
CASRGSSGANVLTF
TGTGCCAGCAGGGGGAGCTCTGGGGCCAACGTCCTGACTTTC
>TRBJ1-1|NA|14|TRBV7-9|NA
CASSLVGTNTEAFF
TGTGCCAGCAGCTTAGTCGGAACAAACACTGAAGCTTTCTTT
>TRBJ1-5|NA|13|TRBV6-1|NA
CASSVGYGRPQHF
TGTGCCAGCAGTGTAGGTTATGGACGGCCTCAGCATTTT
>TRBJ1-1|TRBD1|16|TRBV20-1|many
CSARSWDSILNTEAFF
TGCAGTGCTAGATCTTGGGACAGTATATTGAACACTGAAGCTTTCTTT
>TRBJ2-5|NA|14|TRBV20-1|NA
CSASLARDQETQYF
TGCAGTGCTAGTTTGGCCAGAGACCAAGAGACCCAGTACTTC
>TRBJ2-1|NA|16|TRBV7-3|many
CASSLQGGVSYNEQFF
TGTGCCAGCAGCTTACAGGGGGGCGTATCCTACAATGAGCAGTTCTTC
>TRBJ2-7|NA|18|TRBV12-3/TRBV12-4|NA
CASSLRWFRVGGYYEQYF
TGTGCCAGCAGTCTACGGTGGTTTCGGGTGGGAGGTTACTACGAGCAGTACTTC
>TRBJ2-3|NA|15|TRBV11-3|few
CASSFSGLPTDTQYF
TGTGCCAGCAGCTTCTCGGGACTCCCCACAGATACGCAGTATTTT
>TRBJ2-6|NA|13|TRBV6-4|few
CASSDSFDTVLTF
TGTGCCAGCAGTGACTCGTTCGACACCGTCCTGACTTTC
>TRBJ1-6|NA|16|TRBV29-1|many
CSPRETLNSYNSPLHF
TGCAGCCCCAGGGAAACTCTAAACTCCTATAATTCACCCCTCCACTTT
>TRBJ1-2|NA|13|TRBV10-1|many
CASSPGRLYGYTF
TGCGCCAGCAGCCCGGGACGGTTATATGGCTACACCTTC
>TRBJ2-7|TRBD2|15|TRBV6-1|few
CASSNPLAGAYEQYF
TGTGCCAGCAGCAATCCCCTAGCGGGAGCCTACGAGCAGTACTTC
>TRBJ1-6|NA|14|TRBV18|NA
CASSPRQANSPLHF
TGTGCCAGCTCACCGCGACAGGCTAATTCACCCCTCCACTTT
>TRBJ2-7|NA|16|TRBV7-2|NA
CASSFSMARAAYEQYF
TGTGCCAGCAGCTTTAGTATGGCCAGAGCAGCCTACGAGCAGTACTTC
>TRBJ2-5|NA|15|TRBV15|many
CATSRGLPSQETQYF
TGTGCCACCAGCAGAGGTCTCCCTAGTCAAGAGACCCAGTACTTC
>TRBJ1-3|NA|14|TRBV13|many
CASSFWGRGNTIYF
TGTGCCAGCAGCTTTTGGGGGCGTGGAAACACCATATATTTT
>TRBJ2-2|TRBD2|15|TRBV7-9|many
CASSLRLAGSGELFF
TGTGCCAGCAGCTTAAGACTAGCGGGAAGCGGGGAGCTGTTTTTT
>TRBJ2-5|NA|14|TRBV2|few
CASSEILDQETQYF
TGTGCCAGCAGTGAAATTTTAGACCAAGAGACCCAGTACTTC
>TRBJ2-2|NA|17|TRBV5-1|many
CASDPFAGATNTGELFF
TGCGCCAGCGATCCGTTCGCAGGCGCTACGAACACCGGGGAGCTGTTTTTT
>TRBJ1-1|NA|13|TRBV7-8|many
CASSWTPNTEAFF
TGTGCCAGCAGCTGGACACCTAACACTGAAGCTTTCTTT
>TRBJ1-6|TRBD1|15|TRBV4-2|many
CASSQEDRGGSPLHF
TGTGCCAGCAGCCAAGAGGACAGGGGCGGCTCACCCCTCCACTTT
>TRBJ1-6|TRBD1|14|TRBV19|few
CASSTGGYNSPLHF
TGTGCCAGTAGTACAGGGGGATATAATTCACCCCTCCACTTT
>TRBJ1-1|NA|13|TRBV19|few
CASSMVLDTEAFF
TGTGCCAGTAGTATGGTATTGGACACTGAAGCTTTCTTT
>TRBJ2-3|TRBD2|16|TRBV20-1|many
CSAPRPLAGDADTQYF
TGCAGTGCCCCCCGCCCTCTAGCGGGAGACGCAGATACGCAGTATTTT
>TRBJ1-1|NA|14|TRBV5-5|many
CASSPGDPNTEAFF
TGTGCCAGCAGCCCCGGGGACCCGAACACTGAAGCTTTCTTT
>TRBJ1-5|NA|13|TRBV15|many
CATGLSQGQPQHF
TGTGCCACCGGCTTATCTCAGGGACAGCCCCAGCATTTT
>TRBJ2-5|TRBD2|14|TRBV9|NA
CASSPGGPSETQYF
TGTGCCAGCAGCCCGGGGGGGCCGTCGGAGACCCAGTACTTC
>TRBJ2-2|TRBD2|19|TRBV15|many
CATSRVGTSGSMSGGELFF
TGTGCCACCAGCAGAGTTGGGACTAGCGGGAGTATGAGTGGCGGGGAGCTGTTTTTT
>TRBJ2-7|NA|13|TRBV18|many
CASSPPSIDEQYF
TGTGCCAGCTCACCCCCTAGTATTGACGAGCAGTACTTC
>TRBJ2-1|NA|15|TRBV4-1|many
CASSWGEADYNEQFF
TGCGCCAGCAGCTGGGGGGAGGCTGATTACAATGAGCAGTTCTTC
>TRBJ1-3|NA|16|TRBV15|many
CATSRDEVDTGNTIYF
TGTGCCACCAGCAGAGATGAGGTGGACACTGGAAACACCATATATTTT
>TRBJ2-7|TRBD1|15|TRBV3-1|many
CASSREGQGAYEQYF
TGTGCCAGCAGCCGGGAGGGACAGGGGGCCTACGAGCAGTACTTC